This TCR beta chain was sequenced for a study of cytomegalovirus exposure and HLA in healthy donors. Points from the study as a whole: Whilst most TCR sequences proved rare, a subset of public TCRs occurred across many donors. CMV serostatus was the sole immune exposure information available.

The PCR contained 60 Vbeta and 13 Jbeta primers. Assay: immunoSEQ multiplex PCR; the TCRdb copy retains only in-frame clones and omits some. This sample has about 250,000 clones, with just over 70% found just once. In regard to this clone: The antigen is not known.

Material: PBMCs. This TCR was recovered from a female donor in good health and CMV-seronegative.

The CDR3 is CASRAGLLGDTQYF. The CDR3 nucleotides are TGTGCCAGCAGGGCAGGCCTGCTCGGAGATACGCAGTATTTT. This chain connects TRBV4-2 to TRBJ2-3; no definite D call. V lost 6 bases, J lost 5 bases, and 15 bases lay in between. Per the germline V gene, CDR1 is LGHNA and CDR2 is YNFKEQ. CDR3 length: 14 amino acids.